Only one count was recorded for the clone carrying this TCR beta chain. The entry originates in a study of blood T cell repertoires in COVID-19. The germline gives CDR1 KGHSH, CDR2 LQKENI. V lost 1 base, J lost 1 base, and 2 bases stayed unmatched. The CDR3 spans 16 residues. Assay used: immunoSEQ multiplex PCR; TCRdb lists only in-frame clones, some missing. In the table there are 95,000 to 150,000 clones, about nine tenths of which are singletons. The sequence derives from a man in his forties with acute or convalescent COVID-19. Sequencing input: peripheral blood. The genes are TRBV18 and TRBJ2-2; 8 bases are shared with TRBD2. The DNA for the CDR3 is TGTGCCAGCTCACCACGAAGCGGGGGGAACACCGGGGAGCTGTTTTTT. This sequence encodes CASSPRSGGNTGELFF. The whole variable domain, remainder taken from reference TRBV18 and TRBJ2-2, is NAGVMQNPRHLVRRRGQEARLRCSPMKGHSHVYWYRQLPEEGLKFMVYLQKENIIDESGMPKERFSAEFPKEGPSILRIQQVVRGDSAAYFCASSPRSGGNTGELFFGEGSRLTVL.